These T cell receptor beta chains were read from a single sample in a study of identical twins. In TCRdb, the 5' RACE reads were re-called with MiXCR into one record per CDR3 protein. The sample carries about 260,000 distinct CDR3 sequences, 5.5% to 7% recorded once. These data were also reused for a study on yellow fever vaccine responses in identical twins.

The sequenced sample consisted of memory (CD45RO+) T cells sorted from blood. These receptors were obtained from a young woman in good health. The conserved cysteine and the conserved F or W are not part of the CDR3 here. The order of the fields is clone size, D gene, CDR3 length, J gene, V gene, CDR3 protein. A D gene is named only where the DNA matches it firmly. Only some rows state a clone size, as once, few, many or a class for expanded clones.

few | - | 12 | TRBJ1-5 | TRBV2 | ATRDTAPNQPQH
few | - | 9 | TRBJ1-1 | TRBV6-1 | ASSEFSEAF
many | - | 13 | TRBJ2-1 | TRBV20-1 | SARDLGGKVNEQF
many | - | 13 | TRBJ2-5 | TRBV12-3/TRBV12-4 | ASSLAGSLIETQY
many | - | 12 | TRBJ2-7 | TRBV7-9 | ASSFGGVHYEQY
- | - | 13 | TRBJ2-3 | TRBV12-3/TRBV12-4 | ASSSNLAEQDTQY
- | TRBD2 | 13 | TRBJ2-7 | TRBV7-9 | ASSLIGPGGNEQY
few | - | 11 | TRBJ1-2 | TRBV6-1 | ASSTGLLGGYT
many | TRBD1 | 14 | TRBJ1-2 | TRBV7-8 | ASSSTAGQGSYGYT
few | - | 10 | TRBJ2-1 | TRBV6-1 | ASSRWVDEQF
many | - | 14 | TRBJ1-6 | TRBV12-3/TRBV12-4 | ASSLNRVSWNSPLH
few | - | 15 | TRBJ1-4 | TRBV7-8 | ASSLGGRTLAGNKLF
- | - | 15 | TRBJ2-5 | TRBV6-1 | ASSDLRTLTRQETQY
many | TRBD2 | 15 | TRBJ2-3 | TRBV20-1 | SARAKTGGGKGDTQY
many | - | 12 | TRBJ2-3 | TRBV3-1 | ASSQAFVLDTQY
- | - | 13 | TRBJ2-7 | TRBV6-1 | ASRIASASSYEQY
- | - | 12 | TRBJ2-6 | TRBV5-1 | ASSSEGGANVLT
many | TRBD1 | 12 | TRBJ1-1 | TRBV5-1 | ASSPDRGRTEAF
few | - | 15 | TRBJ2-7 | TRBV7-9 | ASSSTLLGRSIYEQY
few | - | 14 | TRBJ1-1 | TRBV6-1 | ASSETLDGPNTEAF
few | TRBD1 | 11 | TRBJ2-2 | TRBV2 | ASRVTGDGELF
many | - | 12 | TRBJ2-1 | TRBV29-1 | SVRLSDSADEQF
many | - | 13 | TRBJ1-4 | TRBV25-1 | ASSEWPRGPEKLF
many | TRBD2 | 13 | TRBJ2-5 | TRBV6-1 | ASSKSSGDQETQY
many | TRBD1 | 14 | TRBJ2-4 | TRBV6-1 | ASTRQGTSGQNIQY
- | TRBD2 | 13 | TRBJ2-2 | TRBV9 | ASSVLAGDSGELF